This T cell receptor (beta chain) was identified during a study of cytotoxic CD8 clonotypes in ibrutinib-treated CLL. Findings of the study overall: Measured clonality at baseline was greater than in age-matched healthy donors and tracked with circulating CD8+ T-cell counts.

Per the germline V gene, CDR1 is SGHRS and CDR2 is YFSETQ. Losses at the gene ends were 0 bases for V and 2 bases for J; bases not matched to a gene: 4. This CDR3 is 15 amino acids long. TCRdb's copy holds only in-frame clones and misses some; the assay was immunoSEQ multiplex PCR. The sample lists about 300,000 clones; approximately 79% were seen once. This clone was observed a handful of times. Its antigen is undetermined. The same CDR3 arises from other DNA sequences in this sample as well. The chain couples TRBV5-1 to TRBJ2-5, with TRBD1 matching over 7 bases. The sample in question was PBMCs, obtained at disease progression, from a patient treated with ibrutinib. The receptor was isolated from a human donor with chronic lymphocytic leukemia. For the CDR3, the DNA is TGCGCCAGCAGCTTGGGCGACAGGGTGCAAGAGACCCAGTACTTC. This gives the protein CASSLGDRVQETQYF.